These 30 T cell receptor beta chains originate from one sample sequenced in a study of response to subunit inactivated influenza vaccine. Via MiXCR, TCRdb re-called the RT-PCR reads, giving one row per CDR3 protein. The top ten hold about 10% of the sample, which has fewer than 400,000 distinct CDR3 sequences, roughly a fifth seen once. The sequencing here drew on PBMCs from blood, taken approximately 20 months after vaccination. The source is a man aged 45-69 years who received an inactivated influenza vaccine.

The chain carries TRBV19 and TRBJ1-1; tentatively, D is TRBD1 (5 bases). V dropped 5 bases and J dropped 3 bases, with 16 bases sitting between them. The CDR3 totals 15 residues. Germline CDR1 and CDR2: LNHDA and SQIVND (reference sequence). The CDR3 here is CASSGGGRRDTEAFF. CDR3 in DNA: TGTGCCAGTAGTGGGGGAGGACGGCGGGACACTGAAGCTTTCTTT.

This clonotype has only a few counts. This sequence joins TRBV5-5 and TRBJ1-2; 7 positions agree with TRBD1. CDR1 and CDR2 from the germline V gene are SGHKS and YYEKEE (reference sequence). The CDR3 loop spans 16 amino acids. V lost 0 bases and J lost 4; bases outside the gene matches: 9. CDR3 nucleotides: TGTGCCAGCAGCTTGGAGGGGGCGTCTATTATCTATGGCTACACCTTC. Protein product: CASSLEGASIIYGYTF.

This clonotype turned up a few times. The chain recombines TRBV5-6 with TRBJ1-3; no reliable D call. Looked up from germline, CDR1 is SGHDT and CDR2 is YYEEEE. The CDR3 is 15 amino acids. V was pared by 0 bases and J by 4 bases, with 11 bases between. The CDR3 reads CASSLARIAGNTIYF. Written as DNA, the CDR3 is TGTGCCAGCAGCTTGGCACGGATTGCAGGAAACACCATATATTTT.

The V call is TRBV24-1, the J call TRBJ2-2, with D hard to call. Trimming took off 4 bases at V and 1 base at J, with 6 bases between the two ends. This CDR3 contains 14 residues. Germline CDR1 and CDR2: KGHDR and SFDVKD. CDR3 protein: CATSEGLNTGELFF. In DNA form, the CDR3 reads TGTGCCACCAGTGAGGGGTTGAACACCGGGGAGCTGTTTTTT.

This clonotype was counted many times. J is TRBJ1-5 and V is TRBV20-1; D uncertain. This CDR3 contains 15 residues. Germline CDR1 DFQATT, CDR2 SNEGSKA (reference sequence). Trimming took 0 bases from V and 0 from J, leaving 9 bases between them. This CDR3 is CSARDYSHSNQPQHF. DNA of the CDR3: TGCAGTGCTAGAGATTACAGTCATAGCAATCAGCCCCAGCATTTT.

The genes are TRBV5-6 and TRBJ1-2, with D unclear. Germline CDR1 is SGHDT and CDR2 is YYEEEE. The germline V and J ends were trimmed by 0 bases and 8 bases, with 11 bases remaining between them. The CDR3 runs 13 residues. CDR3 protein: CASSLDVGRGYTF. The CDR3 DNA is TGTGCCAGCAGCTTGGATGTGGGTAGGGGCTACACCTTC.

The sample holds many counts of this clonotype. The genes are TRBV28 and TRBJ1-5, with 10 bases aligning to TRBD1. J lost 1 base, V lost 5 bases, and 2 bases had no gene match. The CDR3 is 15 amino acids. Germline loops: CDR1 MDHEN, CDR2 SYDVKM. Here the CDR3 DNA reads TGTGCCAGCAGTGCGGACAGGGGGAGCAATCAGCCCCAGCATTTT. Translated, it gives CASSADRGSNQPQHF.

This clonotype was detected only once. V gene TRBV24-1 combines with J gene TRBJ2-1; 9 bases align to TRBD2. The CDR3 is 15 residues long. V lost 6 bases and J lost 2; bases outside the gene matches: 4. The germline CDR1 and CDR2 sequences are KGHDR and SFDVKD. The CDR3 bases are TGTGCCACCAGTACGGGCGGGAGGGCCTACAATGAGCAGTTCTTC. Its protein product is CATSTGGRAYNEQFF.

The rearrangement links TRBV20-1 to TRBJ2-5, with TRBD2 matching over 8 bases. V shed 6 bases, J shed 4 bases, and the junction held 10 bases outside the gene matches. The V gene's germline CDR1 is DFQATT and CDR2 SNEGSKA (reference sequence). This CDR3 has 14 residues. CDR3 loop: CSALRAGAGETQYF. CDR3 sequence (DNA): TGCAGTGCCCTCAGAGCGGGGGCGGGAGAGACCCAGTACTTC.

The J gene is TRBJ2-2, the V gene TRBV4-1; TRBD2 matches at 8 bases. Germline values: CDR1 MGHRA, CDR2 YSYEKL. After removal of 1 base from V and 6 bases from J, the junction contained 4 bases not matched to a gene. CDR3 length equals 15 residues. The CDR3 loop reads CASSQVGGVAGELFF. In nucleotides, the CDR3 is TGCGCCAGCAGCCAAGTCGGGGGGGTAGCCGGGGAGCTGTTTTTT.

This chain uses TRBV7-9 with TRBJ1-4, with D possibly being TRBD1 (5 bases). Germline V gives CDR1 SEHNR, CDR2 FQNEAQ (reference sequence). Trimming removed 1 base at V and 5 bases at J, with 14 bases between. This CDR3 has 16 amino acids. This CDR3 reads CASSLEGRVPNEKLFF. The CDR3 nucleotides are TGTGCCAGCAGCTTAGAGGGACGGGTACCGAATGAAAAACTGTTTTTT.

The CDR3 DNA reads as TGTGCCAGCAGCGTACCAGGGAGAAGGAGCTATGGCTACACCTTC. Amino acids: CASSVPGRRSYGYTF. The chain has TRBV7-9 and TRBJ1-2; TRBD1 is a possible D gene (5 bases). CDR1 is SEHNR, CDR2 FQNEAQ, per germline (reference sequence). The CDR3 contains 15 residues. Trimming cost V 5 bases and J 4 bases, with 17 bases left between them.

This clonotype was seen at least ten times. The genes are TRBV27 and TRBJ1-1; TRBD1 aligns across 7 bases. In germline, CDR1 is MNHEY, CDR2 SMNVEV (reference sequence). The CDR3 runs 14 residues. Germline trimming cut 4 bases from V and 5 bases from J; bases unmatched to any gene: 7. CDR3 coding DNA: TGTGCCAGCAGTTCATCGCCAGGGGGAACTGAAGCTTTCTTT. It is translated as CASSSSPGGTEAFF.

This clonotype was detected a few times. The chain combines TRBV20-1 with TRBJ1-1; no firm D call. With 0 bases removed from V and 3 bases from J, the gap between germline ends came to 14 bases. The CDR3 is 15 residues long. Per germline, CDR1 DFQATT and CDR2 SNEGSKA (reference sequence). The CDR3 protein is CSARDLGRLYTEAFF. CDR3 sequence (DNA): TGCAGTGCTAGAGATCTCGGCAGGTTGTACACTGAAGCTTTCTTT.

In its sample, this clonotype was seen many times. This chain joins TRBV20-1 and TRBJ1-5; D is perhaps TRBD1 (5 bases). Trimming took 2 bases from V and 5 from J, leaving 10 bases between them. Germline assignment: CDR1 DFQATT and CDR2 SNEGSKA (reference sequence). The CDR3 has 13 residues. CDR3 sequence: CSARPRVDQPQHF. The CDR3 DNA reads TGCAGTGCTAGACCCAGGGTAGATCAGCCCCAGCATTTT.

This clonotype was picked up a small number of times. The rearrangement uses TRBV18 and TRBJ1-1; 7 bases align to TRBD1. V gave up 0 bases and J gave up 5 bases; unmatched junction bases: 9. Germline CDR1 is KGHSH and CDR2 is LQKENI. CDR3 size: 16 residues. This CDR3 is CASSPPGYEQGTEAFF. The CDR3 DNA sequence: TGTGCCAGCTCACCACCGGGGTACGAACAGGGGACTGAAGCTTTCTTT. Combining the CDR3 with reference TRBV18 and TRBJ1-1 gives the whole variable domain NAGVMQNPRHLVRRRGQEARLRCSPMKGHSHVYWYRQLPEEGLKFMVYLQKENIIDESGMPKERFSAEFPKEGPSILRIQQVVRGDSAAYFCASSPPGYEQGTEAFFGQGTRLTVV.

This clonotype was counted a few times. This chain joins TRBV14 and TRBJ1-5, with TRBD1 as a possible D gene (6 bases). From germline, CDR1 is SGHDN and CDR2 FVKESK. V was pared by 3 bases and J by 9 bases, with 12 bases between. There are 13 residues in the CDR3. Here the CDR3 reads CASSQGHSGPQHF. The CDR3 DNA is TGTGCCAGCAGCCAGGGACACTCGGGGCCCCAGCATTTT.

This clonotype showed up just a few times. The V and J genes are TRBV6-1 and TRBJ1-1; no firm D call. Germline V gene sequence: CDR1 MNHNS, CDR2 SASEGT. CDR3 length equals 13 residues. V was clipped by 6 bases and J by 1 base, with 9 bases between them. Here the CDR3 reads CASRLTANTEAFF. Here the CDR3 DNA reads TGTGCCAGCAGACTGACGGCGAACACTGAAGCTTTCTTT.

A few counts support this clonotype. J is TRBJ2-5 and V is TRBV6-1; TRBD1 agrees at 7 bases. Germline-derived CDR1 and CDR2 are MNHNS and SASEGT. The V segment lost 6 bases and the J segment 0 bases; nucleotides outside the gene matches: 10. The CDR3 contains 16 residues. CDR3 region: CASSQGTDSYQETQYF. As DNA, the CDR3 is TGTGCCAGCAGCCAAGGGACAGACTCGTACCAAGAGACCCAGTACTTC.

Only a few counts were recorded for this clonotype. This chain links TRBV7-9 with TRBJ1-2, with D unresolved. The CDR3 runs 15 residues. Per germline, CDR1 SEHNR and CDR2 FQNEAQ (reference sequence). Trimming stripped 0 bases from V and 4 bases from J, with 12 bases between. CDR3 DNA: TGTGCCAGCAGCTTAGCGAGAACGTTTGGCTATGGCTACACCTTC. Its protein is CASSLARTFGYGYTF.

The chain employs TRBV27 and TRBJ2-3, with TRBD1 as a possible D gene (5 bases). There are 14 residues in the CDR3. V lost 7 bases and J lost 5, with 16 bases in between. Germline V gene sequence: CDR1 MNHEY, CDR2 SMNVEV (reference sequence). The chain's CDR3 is CASKGRYQGDTQYF. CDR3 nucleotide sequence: TGTGCCAGCAAAGGGCGTTACCAGGGAGATACGCAGTATTTT.

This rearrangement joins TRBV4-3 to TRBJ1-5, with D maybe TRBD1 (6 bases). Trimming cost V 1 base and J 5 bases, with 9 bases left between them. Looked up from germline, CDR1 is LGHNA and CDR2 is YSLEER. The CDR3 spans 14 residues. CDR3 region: CASSQGTADQPQHF. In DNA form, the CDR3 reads TGCGCCAGCAGCCAAGGGACAGCTGATCAGCCCCAGCATTTT.

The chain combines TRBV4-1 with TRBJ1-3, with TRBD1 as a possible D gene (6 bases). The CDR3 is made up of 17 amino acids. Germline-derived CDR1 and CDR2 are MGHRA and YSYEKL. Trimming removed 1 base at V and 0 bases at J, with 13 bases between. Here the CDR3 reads CASSQGVGGPSGNTIYF. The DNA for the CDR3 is TGCGCCAGCAGCCAAGGTGTTGGGGGGCCCTCTGGAAACACCATATATTTT.

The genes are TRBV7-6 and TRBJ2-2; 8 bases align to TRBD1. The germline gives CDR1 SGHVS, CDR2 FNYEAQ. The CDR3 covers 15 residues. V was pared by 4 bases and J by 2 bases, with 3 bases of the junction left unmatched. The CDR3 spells CASSSGTGNTGELFF. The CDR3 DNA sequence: TGTGCCAGCAGCTCCGGGACAGGCAACACCGGGGAGCTGTTTTTT.

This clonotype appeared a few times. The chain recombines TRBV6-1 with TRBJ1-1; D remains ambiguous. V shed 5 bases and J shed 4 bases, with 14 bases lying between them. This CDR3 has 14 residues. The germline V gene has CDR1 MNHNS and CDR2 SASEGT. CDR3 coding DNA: TGTGCCAGCAGTCCGGTGGGGTCGAGCACTGAAGCTTTCTTT. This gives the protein CASSPVGSSTEAFF.

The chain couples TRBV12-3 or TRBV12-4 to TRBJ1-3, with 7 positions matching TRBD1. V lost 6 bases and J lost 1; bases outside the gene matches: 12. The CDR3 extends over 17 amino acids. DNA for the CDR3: TGTGCCAGCAGGATGACAGGGACGGGGAGGTCTGGAAACACCATATATTTT. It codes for CASRMTGTGRSGNTIYF.

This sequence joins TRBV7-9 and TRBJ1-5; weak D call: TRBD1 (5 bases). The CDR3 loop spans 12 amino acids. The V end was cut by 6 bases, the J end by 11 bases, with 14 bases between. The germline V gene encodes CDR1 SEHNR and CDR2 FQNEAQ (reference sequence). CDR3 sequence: CASSFGEGAQHF. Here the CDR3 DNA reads TGTGCCAGCAGTTTCGGTGAAGGGGCCCAGCATTTT.

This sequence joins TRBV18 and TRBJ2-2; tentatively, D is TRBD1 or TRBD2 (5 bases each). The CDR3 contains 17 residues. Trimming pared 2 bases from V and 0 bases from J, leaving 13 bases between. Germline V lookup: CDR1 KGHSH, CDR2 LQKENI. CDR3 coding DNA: TGTGCCAGCTCACCAAACGACGGGACCTCGAACACCGGGGAGCTGTTTTTT. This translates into CASSPNDGTSNTGELFF.

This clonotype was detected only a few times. Written as DNA, the CDR3 is TGTGCCACCAGAGGTGGCATGACTGAAGCTTTCTTT. Protein product: CATRGGMTEAFF. The V gene is TRBV15, the J gene TRBJ1-1, with unresolved D. Germline CDR1 and CDR2: LNHNV and YYDKDF (reference sequence). The CDR3 is made up of 12 amino acids. V dropped 6 bases and J dropped 5 bases, with 10 bases sitting between them. The whole variable domain, filled in from reference TRBV15 and TRBJ1-1, reads DAMVIQNPRYQVTQFGKPVTLSCSQTLNHNVMYWYQQKSSQAPKLLFHYYDKDFNNEADTPDNFQSRRPNTSFCFLDIRSPGLGDTAMYLCATRGGMTEAFFGQGTRLTVV.

In DNA, the CDR3 is TGCGCCAGCAGCTCCTCCGGGACTAGCGGGAGGGATGAGCAGTTCTTC. Protein product: CASSSSGTSGRDEQFF. The gene calls are TRBV5-1 and TRBJ2-1, with TRBD2 matching 16 bases. In germline, CDR1 is SGHRS, CDR2 YFSETQ. The ends lost 3 bases at V and 8 bases at J; junction bases unmatched: 5. The CDR3 length is 16 residues.